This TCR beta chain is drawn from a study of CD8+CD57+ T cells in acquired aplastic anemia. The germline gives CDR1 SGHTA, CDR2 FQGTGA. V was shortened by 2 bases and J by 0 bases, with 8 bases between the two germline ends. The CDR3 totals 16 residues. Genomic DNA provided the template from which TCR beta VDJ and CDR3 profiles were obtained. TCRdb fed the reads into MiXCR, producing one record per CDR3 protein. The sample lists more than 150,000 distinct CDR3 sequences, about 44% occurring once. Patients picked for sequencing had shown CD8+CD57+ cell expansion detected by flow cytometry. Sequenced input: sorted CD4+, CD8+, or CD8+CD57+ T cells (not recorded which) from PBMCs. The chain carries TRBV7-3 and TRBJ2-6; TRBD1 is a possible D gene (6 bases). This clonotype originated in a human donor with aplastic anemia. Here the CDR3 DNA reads TGTGCCAGCAGCTTACGGACAGCCTCTGGGGCCAACGTCCTGACTTTC. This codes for CASSLRTASGANVLTF.